These T cell receptor beta chains were read from a single sample in a study of Ad26.COV2.S vaccination and SARS-CoV-2 variants. Produced via immunoSEQ multiplex PCR; TCRdb's table is partial and in-frame only. The repertoire holds around 94,000 clones, with 80% as singletons. Source: peripheral blood, taken after recovery from COVID-19. These receptors all come from a human donor who had recovered from COVID-19. The CDR3 runs from the conserved cysteine through the conserved F or W. D genes are given only for firm matches. Size is stated for part of the rows, as once, few or many counts, or as a class when the clone is expanded.

CDR3aa	CDR3nt	j_gene	d_gene	abundance	v_gene
CASNPPTAGRETQYF	TGTGCCAGCAACCCACCCACCGCGGGGAGGGAGACCCAGTACTTC	TRBJ2-5	.	.	TRBV28
CASSESGSGANVLTF	TGTGCCAGCAGTGAGTCAGGGTCTGGGGCCAACGTCCTGACTTTC	TRBJ2-6	.	few	TRBV6-1
CAWSPLLVGNGSPLHF	TGTGCCTGGAGTCCCCTTCTGGTGGGGAACGGGTCACCCCTCCACTTT	TRBJ1-6	.	.	TRBV30
CASSEIGNSYEQYF	TGTGCCAGCAGTGAAATAGGCAACTCCTACGAGCAGTACTTC	TRBJ2-7	.	.	TRBV6-1
CASSLGGGIDYGYTF	TGTGCCAGCAGCTTAGGTGGGGGGATTGACTATGGCTACACCTTC	TRBJ1-2	.	.	TRBV7-2
CASSQPGYINEKLFF	TGTGCCAGCAGCCAGCCGGGTTATATTAATGAAAAACTGTTTTTT	TRBJ1-4	.	.	TRBV14
CASQRSGVEAFF	TGTGCCAGCCAACGGTCGGGGGTAGAAGCTTTCTTT	TRBJ1-1	.	.	TRBV7-9
CASRPQGQQETQYF	TGTGCCAGCAGACCGCAGGGGCAGCAAGAGACCCAGTACTTC	TRBJ2-5	.	once	TRBV28
CASSPGHSSTDTQYF	TGTGCCAGCAGCCCCGGACACTCTAGCACAGATACGCAGTATTTT	TRBJ2-3	.	.	TRBV7-3
CASSERRYGYTF	TGTGCCAGCAGTGAAAGGCGCTATGGCTACACCTTC	TRBJ1-2	.	.	TRBV6-1
CASSLGTSGGFGDEAFF	TGCGCCAGCAGCTTGGGAACTTCCGGGGGTTTTGGCGATGAAGCTTTCTTT	TRBJ1-1	.	.	TRBV5-1
CASTPSQNRAYGYTF	TGTGCCAGCACCCCCAGTCAAAATCGGGCCTATGGCTACACCTTC	TRBJ1-2	.	medium-sized	TRBV2
CASSHGLDGTQYF	TGTGCCAGCAGCCACGGACTAGATGGGACCCAGTACTTC	TRBJ2-5	TRBD2	.	TRBV4-2
CAWRDSGNTIYF	TGTGCCTGGAGGGACTCTGGAAACACCATATATTTT	TRBJ1-3	.	.	TRBV30
CASSLGGGETEAFF	TGCGCCAGCAGCTTGGGTGGAGGGGAGACTGAAGCTTTCTTT	TRBJ1-1	.	once	TRBV5-1
CSVSQRGGQLFF	TGCAGCGTTTCCCAGCGGGGGGGCCAGCTGTTTTTT	TRBJ2-2	TRBD2	.	TRBV29-1
CATSDSNPGANVLTF	TGTGCCACCAGTGATTCAAATCCAGGGGCCAACGTCCTGACTTTC	TRBJ2-6	.	.	TRBV24-1
CAITGTGHLDGYTF	TGTGCCATCACCGGCACAGGGCATCTCGATGGCTACACCTTC	TRBJ1-2	.	.	TRBV10-3
CASSLYGNTNEKLFF	TGTGCCAGCAGTTTATATGGGAATACTAATGAAAAACTGTTTTTT	TRBJ1-4	.	.	TRBV28
CASSLTSGGRNTQYF	TGTGCCAGCAGCTTGACTAGCGGGGGGAGGAATACGCAGTATTTT	TRBJ2-3	TRBD2	.	TRBV5-4
CASSQGIVAKNIQYF	TGTGCCAGCAGCCAAGGGATCGTCGCCAAAAACATTCAGTACTTC	TRBJ2-4	.	few	TRBV3-1/TRBV3-2
CASTNRGTEAFF	TGCGCCAGCACCAATAGAGGGACCGAAGCTTTCTTT	TRBJ1-1	.	.	TRBV10-1
CASSPGLAGGPTDTQYF	TGTGCCAGCAGCCCGGGACTAGCGGGGGGGCCGACAGATACGCAGTATTTT	TRBJ2-3	TRBD2	.	TRBV7-3
CAISEGEGSEKLFF	TGTGCCATCAGTGAGGGAGAGGGGTCGGAAAAACTGTTTTTT	TRBJ1-4	.	.	TRBV10-3
CASLAGGYNEQFF	TGTGCCAGCTTAGCGGGGGGGTACAATGAGCAGTTCTTC	TRBJ2-1	TRBD2	.	TRBV2
CASSPSHQGGFGGYTF	TGTGCCAGCAGTCCCAGCCACCAGGGGGGGTTTGGTGGCTACACCTTC	TRBJ1-2	TRBD1	few	TRBV7-2